The clone carrying this TCR beta chain was observed at least ten times. The antigen is unknown. CDR3 length: 13 amino acids. The germline gives CDR1 SGHTA, CDR2 FQGNSA. Trimming removed 5 bases from V and 5 bases from J; junction bases left unmatched: 3. The source of the sample is a study of T cells after yellow fever vaccination. Regarding the study as a whole: Though it reached lower strength, the secondary response hit its peak faster, day 5 versus 15.

It was through 5'RACE template switching that TCR cDNA was made, with a universal primer site and UMIs added. TCRdb passed the 5' RACE reads through MiXCR, listing each CDR3 protein once. The data contain some 300,000 distinct CDR3 sequences, less than 9.5% of them singletons. The V gene is TRBV7-2, the J gene TRBJ2-1, with 7 bases fitting TRBD1. The sequencing here drew on CD4+ T cells sorted from PBMCs, taken 5 days after the yellow fever booster vaccination. The clonotype comes from a man aged 18 to 30 who received the YFV17D yellow fever vaccine. CDR3 coding DNA: TGTGCCAGCAGCCGCGGACAGGACAATGAGCAGTTCTTC. Translating gives CASSRGQDNEQFF.